This T cell receptor (beta chain) derives from a study of cytomegalovirus exposure and HLA in healthy donors. The study's findings and limits: Researchers reported in a later analysis that common viral pathogens appeared linked to several top clusters. Donors were assumed by presence/absence analyses to have roughly uniform sequencing depth. Fewer N-insertions (relative to the approximately 700-donor mean) were reportedly seen in an Asian-associated ancestry cluster in a later analysis. The likely explanation for a cluster of highly shared sequence variants was sequencing artifact.

The PCR was carried out with 60 Vbeta primers and 13 Jbeta primers. Sequenced by immunoSEQ multiplex PCR; TCRdb stores in-frame clones only, minus some. This sample yields about 55,000 clones, of which about three quarters are seen a single time; around 2.6% belongs to the top ten. The CDR3 spans 15 residues, counting both ends. Germline V gene data show CDR1 as MNHEY and CDR2 as SMNVEV (reference sequence). Of note for this clone: Its target is unknown. The DNA is left out, because the CDR3 cannot be placed on it with certainty; the CDR3 is given as TCRdb lists it.

Sequenced: PBMCs. The receptor comes from a female donor in good health and CMV-seronegative. This chain joins TRBV27 and TRBJ2-1; the table's D gene call, TRBD2, was not cross checked with the DNA. CDR3 sequence reads: CASSFWASGSVDEFF.